This paragraph covers one T cell receptor (beta chain) sequence. Its target is not known. The sample belongs to a study of graft-versus-host responses after intestinal transplantation. Study results and caveats: Early post-transplant HvG declines were associated with peak circulating GvH clone levels.

V was pared by 7 bases and J by 3 bases, with 7 bases between. There are 12 residues in the CDR3. The germline CDR1 and CDR2 sequences are MNHNS and SASEGT. Only in-frame clones appear in the TCRdb table, and some are missing; sequencing was by immunoSEQ multiplex PCR. The sample carries roughly 120,000 clones, 90% recorded once. The clonotype originates from a human donor who received an intestinal transplant. The V gene is TRBV6-1, the J gene TRBJ1-3; D gene ambiguous. The sample here was unstimulated CD4+ T cells sorted from spleen or lymph node cells, taken before intestinal transplant. The CDR3 here is CASTGFGNTIYF. The CDR3 coding sequence is TGTGCCAGCACCGGGTTTGGAAACACCATATATTTT.